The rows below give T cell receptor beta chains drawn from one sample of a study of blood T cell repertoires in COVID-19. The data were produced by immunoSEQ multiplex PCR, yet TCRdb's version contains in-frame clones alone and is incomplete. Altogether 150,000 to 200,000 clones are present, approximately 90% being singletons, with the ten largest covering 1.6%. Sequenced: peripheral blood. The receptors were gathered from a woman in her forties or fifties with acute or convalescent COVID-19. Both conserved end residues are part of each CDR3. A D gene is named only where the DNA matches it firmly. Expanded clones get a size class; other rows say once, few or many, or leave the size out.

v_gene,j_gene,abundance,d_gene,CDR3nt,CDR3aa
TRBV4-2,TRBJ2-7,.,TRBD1,TGTGCCAGCAGCCAAGATGGGGGACAGAAAAGAAACTACGAGCAGTACTTC,CASSQDGGQKRNYEQYF
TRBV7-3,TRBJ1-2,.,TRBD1,TGTGCCAGCAGCTTAACAGGGGGCCTCGGGGGCTACACCTTC,CASSLTGGLGGYTF
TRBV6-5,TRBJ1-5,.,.,TGTGCCAGCCGAGGGAAAAGCAATCAGCCCCAGCATTTT,CASRGKSNQPQHF
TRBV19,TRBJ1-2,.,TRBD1,TGTGCCAGTAGTGTCGGACAGGATTATGGCTACACCTTC,CASSVGQDYGYTF
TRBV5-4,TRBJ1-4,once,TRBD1,TGTGCCAGCAGCCCGGGGGGACAGGGGGGAGAAAAACTGTTTTTT,CASSPGGQGGEKLFF
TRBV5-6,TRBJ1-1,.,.,TGTGCCAGCAGCCATGGCAACACTGAAGCTTTCTTT,CASSHGNTEAFF
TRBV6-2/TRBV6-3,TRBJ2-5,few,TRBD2,TGTGCCAGCAGTTACCTAGCGGGATACGTAGAGACCCAGTACTTC,CASSYLAGYVETQYF
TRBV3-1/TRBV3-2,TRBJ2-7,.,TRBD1,TGTGCCAGCAGCCCTTCCGGGACAGGGGATTATGAGCAGTACTTC,CASSPSGTGDYEQYF
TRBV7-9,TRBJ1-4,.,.,TGTGCCAGCAGCTGGGCCCGGGACACCGAACTGTTTTTT,CASSWARDTELFF
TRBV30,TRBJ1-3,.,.,TGTGCCTGGAGCCCGGGAGGGGGCTCTGGAAACACCATATATTTT,CAWSPGGGSGNTIYF
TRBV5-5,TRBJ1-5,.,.,TGTGCCAGCAGCCTCCGGAGTCTTCAGCCCCAGCATTTT,CASSLRSLQPQHF
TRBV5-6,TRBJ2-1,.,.,TGTGCCAGCAGCACGGGACTCTCCTACAATGAGCAGTTCTTC,CASSTGLSYNEQFF
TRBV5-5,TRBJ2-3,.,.,TGTGCCAGCAGCCCTGCGGGATTCACAGATACGCAGTATTTT,CASSPAGFTDTQYF
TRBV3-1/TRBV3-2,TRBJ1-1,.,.,TGTGCCAGCAGCCAGACCCGCGGGGTGAACACTGAAGCTTTCTTT,CASSQTRGVNTEAFF
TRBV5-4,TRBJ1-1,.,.,TGTGCCAGCAGCTTGCTGGCGAGGACTGAAGCTTTCTTT,CASSLLARTEAFF
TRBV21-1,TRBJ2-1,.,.,TGTGCCAGCAGCAAAGCGGCCGGCGGGAGGGCCTCCAATGAGCAGTTCTTC,CASSKAAGGRASNEQFF
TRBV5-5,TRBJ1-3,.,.,TGTGCCAGCAGCTTTCAAAACACCATATATTTT,CASSFQNTIYF
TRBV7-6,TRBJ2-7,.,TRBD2,TGTGCCAGCAGCCAGACCGGGACTAGCTCCTACGAGCAGTACTTC,CASSQTGTSSYEQYF
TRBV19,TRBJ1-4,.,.,TGTGCCAGTAGCAGACAGGAAATTGAAAAACTGTTTTTT,CASSRQEIEKLFF